These T cell receptor beta chains were read from a single sample in a study of T cells in Graves' hyperthyroidism and ophthalmopathy. One entry per CDR3 protein results from TCRdb running MiXCR on the multiplex PCR reads. The top ten clones hold 32% of a sample with a few hundred thousand distinct CDR3 sequences, under 15% of them seen once. The sequencing sample was made of blood. The receptors stem from a woman aged 25 to 39 with Graves' hyperthyroidism. Each CDR3 is given with its conserved first and last residue. A D gene is named only where the DNA matches it firmly. Size tells how often a clone was seen (once, few, many) or the class of an expanded clone, and some rows leave it out.

len,j_gene,v_gene,abundance,d_gene,CDR3aa,CDR3nt
15,TRBJ2-7,TRBV9,few,TRBD1,CASSVSGTGGSEQYF,TGTGCCAGCAGCGTTAGTGGGACAGGGGGATCCGAGCAGTACTTC
15,TRBJ2-7,TRBV3-1,many,TRBD1,CASSAPGQGDYEQYF,TGTGCCAGCAGCGCCCCGGGACAGGGTGACTACGAGCAGTACTTC
13,TRBJ2-7,TRBV2,many,TRBD1,CASRGTGKNEQYF,TGTGCCAGCAGGGGGACAGGGAAAAACGAGCAGTACTTC
16,TRBJ2-5,TRBV11-2,.,.,CASSTQEVRDQETQYF,TGTGCCAGCAGCACCCAAGAGGTGAGGGACCAAGAGACCCAGTACTTC
16,TRBJ2-7,TRBV11-3,many,.,CASSLASSGPPYEQYF,TGTGCCAGCAGCTTAGCATCCAGCGGGCCCCCCTACGAGCAGTACTTC
15,TRBJ2-5,TRBV11-2,.,.,CASSLAGTGKETQYF,TGTGCCAGCAGCTTAGCTGGGACGGGAAAAGAGACCCAGTACTTC
13,TRBJ2-7,TRBV20-1,many,TRBD1,CSAGRDSSYEQYF,TGCAGTGCTGGCCGGGACAGCTCCTACGAGCAGTACTTC
14,TRBJ2-7,TRBV6-2/TRBV6-3,many,TRBD2,CASSRLAGSYEQYF,TGTGCCAGCAGTCGACTAGCGGGATCCTACGAGCAGTACTTC
12,TRBJ1-4,TRBV29-1,few,.,CSVAMDSEKLFF,TGCAGCGTGGCTATGGACTCTGAAAAACTGTTTTTT
17,TRBJ1-5,TRBV20-1,.,TRBD1,CSARDPGQGGGSQPQHF,TGCAGTGCTAGAGATCCAGGACAGGGCGGGGGTAGTCAGCCCCAGCATTTT
15,TRBJ1-5,TRBV28,few,.,CASSPDKPYSQPQHF,TGTGCCAGCAGCCCGGACAAGCCTTATTCTCAGCCCCAGCATTTT
15,TRBJ2-1,TRBV30,many,TRBD2,CAWSPSSGEGNEQFF,TGTGCCTGGAGTCCTTCTAGCGGAGAGGGTAATGAGCAGTTCTTC
14,TRBJ1-1,TRBV12-3/TRBV12-4,many,.,CASSLRGTQTEAFF,TGTGCCAGCAGTTTAAGAGGAACTCAGACTGAAGCTTTCTTT
22,TRBJ2-6,TRBV4-1,.,TRBD2,CASSQDGGGRGTSGSGANVLTF,TGCGCCAGCAGCCAAGATGGAGGGGGCAGAGGGACTAGCGGATCTGGGGCCAACGTCCTGACTTTC
13,TRBJ2-1,TRBV5-1,.,TRBD1,CASSPTGENEQFF,TGCGCCAGCAGCCCCACAGGGGAAAATGAGCAGTTCTTC
14,TRBJ1-5,TRBV18,many,.,CASSPGGTGKPQHF,TGTGCCAGCTCACCAGGGGGGACTGGCAAGCCCCAGCATTTT
14,TRBJ2-4,TRBV9,many,TRBD1,CASSVGTGKNIQYF,TGTGCCAGCAGCGTGGGGACAGGGAAAAACATTCAGTACTTC
15,TRBJ1-6,TRBV11-2,many,TRBD1,CASSLGDRVASPLHF,TGTGCCAGCAGCTTGGGGGACAGGGTCGCTTCACCCCTCCACTTT
15,TRBJ1-3,TRBV3-1,many,.,CASSQAWDTRNTIYF,TGTGCCAGCAGCCAAGCCTGGGACACCAGAAACACCATATATTTT
14,TRBJ2-7,TRBV7-8,many,TRBD1,CASSPRDRVNEQYF,TGTGCCAGCAGCCCCAGGGACAGGGTGAACGAGCAGTACTTC
16,TRBJ2-5,TRBV20-1,few,TRBD2,CSARERGGQGWETQYF,TGCAGTGCTAGAGAACGGGGGGGGCAGGGTTGGGAGACCCAGTACTTC
16,TRBJ2-1,TRBV6-2/TRBV6-3,many,.,CASRTSRGSGYNEQFF,TGTGCCAGCAGGACCTCGAGGGGGAGTGGATACAATGAGCAGTTCTTC
11,TRBJ2-2,TRBV20-1,.,.,CSALWTGELFF,TGCAGTGCTCTATGGACCGGGGAGCTGTTTTTT
17,TRBJ2-7,TRBV6-1,few,TRBD1,CASSREIGGTGGAGQYF,TGTGCCAGCAGCCGAGAGATCGGCGGGACAGGGGGCGCCGGGCAGTACTTC
14,TRBJ2-3,TRBV7-2,many,TRBD1,CASSWDRGTDTQYF,TGTGCCAGCAGCTGGGACAGGGGCACAGATACGCAGTATTTT
13,TRBJ1-5,TRBV20-1,.,.,CSARGPANQPQHF,TGCAGTGCTAGAGGCCCAGCGAATCAGCCCCAGCATTTT
15,TRBJ2-3,TRBV12-3/TRBV12-4,many,TRBD1,CASSLGQGRTDTQYF,TGTGCCAGCAGTCTGGGACAGGGGCGCACAGATACGCAGTATTTT
16,TRBJ2-1,TRBV27,many,TRBD2,CASIEYVAGGGNEQFF,TGTGCCAGCATCGAATACGTAGCGGGAGGCGGCAATGAGCAGTTCTTC
16,TRBJ2-3,TRBV20-1,few,TRBD2,CSARDFASGSTDTQYF,TGCAGTGCTAGAGATTTTGCTAGCGGGAGCACAGATACGCAGTATTTT
12,TRBJ2-3,TRBV24-1,.,.,CATRGLTDTQYF,TGTGCCACCAGGGGACTCACAGATACGCAGTATTTT
11,TRBJ1-2,TRBV6-2/TRBV6-3,few,.,CASNYPYGYTF,TGTGCCAGCAACTATCCCTATGGCTACACCTTC
13,TRBJ2-7,TRBV3-1,few,.,CASRWGHRDEQYF,TGTGCCAGCAGGTGGGGTCACCGTGACGAGCAGTACTTC
13,TRBJ2-7,TRBV11-2,many,.,CASSETDAYEQYF,TGTGCCAGCAGCGAGACAGACGCCTACGAGCAGTACTTC
14,TRBJ1-6,TRBV27,.,.,CASSPLLANSPLHF,TGTGCCAGCAGTCCCCTACTCGCTAATTCACCCCTCCACTTT
20,TRBJ2-4,TRBV3-1,.,TRBD2,CASSQFLTSGAYRAKNIQYF,TGTGCCAGCAGCCAATTTTTGACTAGCGGAGCTTATCGAGCCAAAAACATTCAGTACTTC
17,TRBJ2-2,TRBV28,many,.,CASSLRTSRDRTGELFF,TGTGCCAGCAGTTTAAGAACTTCCCGGGATAGGACCGGGGAGCTGTTTTTT
18,TRBJ2-2,TRBV28,.,TRBD2,CASTPFSGRATNTGELFF,TGTGCCAGCACCCCTTTTAGCGGGAGGGCCACGAACACCGGGGAGCTGTTTTTT
14,TRBJ2-3,TRBV7-9,few,TRBD2,CASSLGGRAGTQYF,TGTGCCAGCAGCTTAGGCGGGAGGGCCGGTACGCAGTATTTT
11,TRBJ1-1,TRBV20-1,many,.,CSASPDTEAFF,TGCAGTGCTAGTCCGGACACTGAAGCTTTCTTT
15,TRBJ2-2,TRBV18,many,.,CASSLSRADTGELFF,TGTGCCAGCTCACTCTCTCGAGCGGACACCGGGGAGCTGTTTTTT
18,TRBJ1-5,TRBV28,few,TRBD1,CASSSTSGTGGSNQPQHF,TGTGCCAGCAGTTCCACCTCAGGGACAGGAGGCAGCAATCAGCCCCAGCATTTT
10,TRBJ2-3,TRBV10-3,.,.,CATGVDTQYF,TGTGCCACGGGAGTAGATACGCAGTATTTT
18,TRBJ1-3,TRBV7-8,many,.,CASRQPRREGRSGNTIYF,TGTGCCAGCAGGCAACCCCGTCGGGAGGGGCGCTCTGGAAACACCATATATTTT
15,TRBJ2-7,TRBV6-6,many,.,CTSSYSNGAPYEQYF,TGTACCAGCAGTTACTCGAATGGGGCTCCCTACGAGCAGTACTTC
13,TRBJ1-2,TRBV19,.,.,CASISGDYYGYTF,TGTGCCAGTATTTCGGGGGATTACTATGGCTACACCTTC
14,TRBJ1-1,TRBV5-1,.,TRBD1,CASSAGQGGTEAFF,TGCGCCAGCAGCGCAGGACAGGGTGGGACTGAAGCTTTCTTT
17,TRBJ2-4,TRBV7-9,.,.,CASSLVGGHTNQNIQYF,TGTGCCAGCAGCTTAGTAGGGGGACACACGAACCAAAACATTCAGTACTTC
15,TRBJ2-3,TRBV9,few,.,CASSPRTDFTDTQYF,TGTGCCAGCAGCCCCCGCACGGACTTTACAGATACGCAGTATTTT
13,TRBJ1-2,TRBV9,many,.,CASSVGLFGGYTF,TGTGCCAGCAGCGTGGGACTTTTTGGTGGCTACACCTTC
16,TRBJ1-2,TRBV6-6,few,.,CASSYSSALVAVGYTF,TGTGCCAGCAGTTACTCGAGTGCGCTCGTGGCGGTTGGCTACACCTTC